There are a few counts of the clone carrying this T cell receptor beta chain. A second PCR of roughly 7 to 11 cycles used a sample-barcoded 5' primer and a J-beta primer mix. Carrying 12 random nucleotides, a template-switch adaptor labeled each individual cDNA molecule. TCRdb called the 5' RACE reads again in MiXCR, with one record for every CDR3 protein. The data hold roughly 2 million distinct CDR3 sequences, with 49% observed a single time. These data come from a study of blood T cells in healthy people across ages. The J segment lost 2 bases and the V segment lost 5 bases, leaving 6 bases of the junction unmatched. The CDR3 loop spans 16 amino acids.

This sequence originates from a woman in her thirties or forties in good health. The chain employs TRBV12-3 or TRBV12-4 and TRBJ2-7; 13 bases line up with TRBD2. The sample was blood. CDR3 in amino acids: CASSKLGTSGAYEQYF. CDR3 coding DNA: TGTGCCAGCAGTAAACTAGGGACTAGCGGGGCCTACGAGCAGTACTTC.